The following is a T cell receptor (beta chain) sequence with its context. What antigen it recognizes has not been identified. Base qualities are missing; no much larger clone stands one base away. The record originates from a study of shared clonotypes between healthy human individuals (dated by TCRdb to the early 2020s). About the investigation overall: The cohort comprised a couple of women and three men aged 18 to 49 years. To increase sequencing depth and limit assay-specific biases, different laboratories used diverse techniques to prepare libraries and sequence TCR repertoires. Per donor, leukapheresis produced somewhere between about 0.85 and 10 billion PBMCs. To estimate repertoire size and how much clonotype sharing occurs between individuals, the study deeply sequenced the blood TCR repertoires of several healthy adults. For each donor, CD4 naive and CD4 memory were each run on three plates, CD8 naive on two plates, and CD8 memory on one plate. Paper-wide results and their limitations: Even with the large sequencing depth, rarefaction of the sorted-subset datasets indicated that sequencing was incomplete. Sampling was limited to blood, and TCR repertoires in tissue likely differ from TCR repertoires in blood. Sharing across several donors was observed for around 5% of naive CD4, over 3% of naive CD8, roughly 2.3% of memory CD4, and around 0.42% of memory CD8 clonotypes. The genetic and exposure-history diversity represented was limited by the small number of donors. Larger estimated clonotype richness was generally found for naive subsets than for memory subsets. Pairwise subsampling indicated that sequencing depth was expected to affect the degree of clonotype sharing among donors. Compared with non-shared clonotypes, the clonotypes found in all four sorted-subset donors had higher generation probabilities.

CD8 naive samples consisted of CD45RO-negative cells that were positively selected for CCR7, yielding a CD45RA+CCR7+ population without TemRA cells. The donors were healthy, HIV-negative adults with no recently reported acute infections or vaccinations. Only Caucasian adults living in Nashville, Tennessee, USA were represented among the donors. Blood was collected by leukapheresis, and PBMCs were isolated by Ficoll-Histopaque density gradient centrifugation and then cryopreserved in liquid nitrogen vapor phase. Purity and quantity of every magnetically sorted T cell population were checked by analytical flow cytometry. Each sorted fraction had its genomic DNA isolated and then quantified by UV absorbance on a Nanodrop 2000c. TCR CDR3 regions were amplified from genomic DNA by multiplex PCR using the deep immunoSEQ assay. Genomic DNA extracted from each cell subset was distributed evenly over all wells of several immunoSEQ 96-well plates, and each plate served as one replicate. For sorted subsets, each replicate PCR was loaded with about 0.2 ug genomic DNA, equivalent to 30,000 to 35,000 T cell genomes. Purified libraries were quantified with a Qubit 3.0 fluorometer, sized on a Bioanalyzer 2100, and re-quantified with the KAPA Library Quantification kit. Each immunoSEQ 96-well plate was sequenced on its own single-read 150-cycle Illumina NextSeq 550 flow cell. The original pipeline was this. Because the immunoSEQ output included only junctional sequences and no quality scores, the filtering could not be the same as the filtering used for full-length reads. Sequences were annotated with PyIR, a Python wrapper for IgBLAST v1.9, and V/J genes and CDR3 were assigned using IMGT germline references. Reads with weak V/J assignments (E-value above 1e-6), missing CDR3, stop codons, out-of-frame junctions, or ambiguous translated residues were removed. A V3J clonotype was defined by an identical inferred V gene, J gene, and CDR3 amino acid sequence. The percentage overlap between two repertoires was calculated by dividing the number of shared unique clonotypes by the size of the smaller repertoire. Richness of each repertoire was evaluated using RTK rarefaction, the Chao1 estimator, and Recon v2.1 estimates of unobserved clonotypes. For all TCRbeta clonotypes obtained by the gDNA method from a handful of donors, generation probabilities were computed with OLGA. The table was pulled from immuneACCESS by TCRdb, which kept in-frame rearrangements only. Such tables lose some clones; where checked, under half of the loss comes from unresolved V genes, and the rest has no known cause. The V and J calls and clone size were taken over from that table, and D and trimming were inferred from the DNA. For this sample there are millions of clones; just under 95% appear just once. 0.9% to 1.4% of the sample rests with the top ten.

For CDR1 and CDR2, the germline V gene lists SGHRS and YFSETQ. From its cysteine to its phenylalanine, the CDR3 spans 13 amino acids. Just the 39-base CDR3 DNA is kept, in frame starting at base 1. Cut back by 0 bases and 8 bases, the V and J ends lie 11 bases apart. The sequence came from a young man in good health. Here the chain combines TRBV5-1 and TRBJ1-1; no D gene is confidently identified. Sequencing was done on a sample of naive CD8+ T cells sorted from blood. The cell subset or site label corresponds to: CD45RA+CCR7+. The CDR3 region: CASSLEGWEEAFF. The DNA reads TGCGCCAGCAGCTTGGAAGGATGGGAGGAAGCTTTCTTT.